The T cell receptor beta chain under discussion was sequenced for a study of T cell responses to AZD1222 COVID-19 vaccine. Study-wide findings and caveats: The study found Spike-specific TCR breadth and depth rose after two AZD1222 doses. Mostly white British, mostly female donors; authors suggested clonal diversity may be underestimated. Sampling captured repertoires only after the peak T cell response.

On this clone itself: What it binds is unknown.

The CDR3 loop spans 14 amino acids. Sequenced by immunoSEQ multiplex PCR; TCRdb stores in-frame clones only, minus some. Altogether 89,000 or so clones are present, around nine tenths being singletons, with the ten largest covering 15% to 20%. Specimen: peripheral blood, collected on day 0 of AZD1222 vaccination. This receptor was taken from an adult in good health. This rearrangement joins TRBV21-1 to TRBJ1-5; TRBD1 is taken as the D call from the table, unchecked against the DNA. TRBV21-1 is described as a pseudogene. CDR3 sequence reads: CASSRNREIQPQHF. The CDR3, as DNA: TGTGCCAGCAGCAGGAACAGGGAAATACAGCCCCAGCATTTT.